This T cell receptor beta chain was documented in a study of glioma-infiltrating T cells. Overall study results and limits: Only very few CDR3 sequences appeared in both tissue and blood. Gliomas, especially low-grade, showed above-expected tissue-blood divergence; non-neoplastic patients showed below.

TCR alpha and beta CDR3 regions were amplified from RNA using iRepertoire nested multiplex PCR. Input was about 100-450 ng of tissue mRNA or PBMC total RNA. TCRdb redid the calling of the multiplex PCR reads with MiXCR, one entry per CDR3 protein. The sample has around 190,000 distinct CDR3 sequences; roughly 32% are singletons. A remark on this clonotype: Its target is unknown.

The germline gives CDR1 LGHDT, CDR2 YNNKEL (reference sequence). There are 18 residues in the CDR3. V shed 5 bases, J shed 5 bases, and the junction held 11 bases outside the gene matches. The sample taken for sequencing was glioma tissue, nonneoplastic brain tissue, or PBMCs (not recorded which). The receptor was derived from a human donor with low-grade glioma or glioblastoma, undergoing nonglioma brain surgery, or in good health (not recorded which). The chain links TRBV3-1 to TRBJ2-1, with 14 bases matching TRBD2. The DNA of the CDR3 is TGTGCCAGCAGCACCAAACAACCGACTAGCGGGAGGGACAATGAGCAGTTCTTC. Translating gives CASSTKQPTSGRDNEQFF.